Each of the 5 T cell receptor beta chains below was sequenced from the same sample in a study of T cell changes during pregnancy in multiple sclerosis. Method: immunoSEQ multiplex PCR; TCRdb's copy keeps in-frame clones and lacks some. The sample lists tens of thousands of clones; roughly 94% were seen once. Material: peripheral blood, obtained in the third trimester of pregnancy. The receptors shown here come from a female donor with multiple sclerosis, enrolled in a pregnancy study.

The V and J genes are TRBV2 and TRBJ2-1; D may be TRBD1 (6 bases). Trimming pared 3 bases from V and 0 bases from J, leaving 9 bases between. The CDR3 is 15 residues long. The germline gives CDR1 SNHLY, CDR2 FYNNEI. CDR3 sequence: CASSDRGSSYNEQFF. As DNA, the CDR3 is TGTGCCAGCAGTGATAGGGGGAGCTCCTACAATGAGCAGTTCTTC. The whole variable domain, remainder taken from reference TRBV2 and TRBJ2-1, is EPEVTQTPSHQVTQMGQEVILRCVPISNHLYFYWYRQILGQKVEFLVSFYNNEISEKSEIFDDQFSVERPDGSNFTLKIRSTKLEDSAMYFCASSDRGSSYNEQFFGPGTRLTVL.

CDR3 sequence: CASSILAGGHNEQFF. CDR3 sequence (DNA): TGTGCCAGCAGTATTCTAGCGGGAGGCCACAATGAGCAGTTCTTC. V is TRBV27 and J is TRBJ2-1; TRBD2 agrees at 11 bases. The CDR3 extends over 15 amino acids. Per germline, CDR1 MNHEY and CDR2 SMNVEV (reference sequence). The J segment lost 5 bases and the V segment lost 5 bases, leaving 5 bases of the junction unmatched.

The rearrangement links TRBV11-2 to TRBJ2-1; TRBD1 is a possible D gene (6 bases). The CDR3 has 15 residues. Germline CDR1 and CDR2: SGHAT and FQNNGV. With 1 base removed from V and 3 bases from J, the gap between germline ends came to 10 bases. Written as DNA, the CDR3 is TGTGCCAGCAGCTTAGGGGCAGGGGTCTACAATGAGCAGTTCTTC. It codes for CASSLGAGVYNEQFF.

V gene TRBV5-1 combines with J gene TRBJ2-7; the D gene is possibly TRBD2 (6 bases). CDR1 and CDR2 (germline): SGHRS, YFSETQ. The CDR3 length is 14 residues. Deletions cut 5 bases from V and 0 bases from J, with 12 bases between. CDR3 DNA: TGCGCCAGCAGTGGGTGGGGGGACTCCTACGAGCAGTACTTC. This encodes CASSGWGDSYEQYF.

V gene TRBV7-8 combines with J gene TRBJ1-2, with 8 bases matching TRBD1. CDR1 SGHVS and CDR2 FQNEAQ come from the germline V gene. V shed 4 bases and J 8 bases; nucleotides not matched to a gene: 12. This CDR3 is built from 15 residues. CDR3 sequence reads: CASSSSTGVVLGYTF. In nucleotides, the CDR3 is TGTGCCAGCAGCTCTTCGACAGGGGTTGTGCTCGGCTACACCTTC.